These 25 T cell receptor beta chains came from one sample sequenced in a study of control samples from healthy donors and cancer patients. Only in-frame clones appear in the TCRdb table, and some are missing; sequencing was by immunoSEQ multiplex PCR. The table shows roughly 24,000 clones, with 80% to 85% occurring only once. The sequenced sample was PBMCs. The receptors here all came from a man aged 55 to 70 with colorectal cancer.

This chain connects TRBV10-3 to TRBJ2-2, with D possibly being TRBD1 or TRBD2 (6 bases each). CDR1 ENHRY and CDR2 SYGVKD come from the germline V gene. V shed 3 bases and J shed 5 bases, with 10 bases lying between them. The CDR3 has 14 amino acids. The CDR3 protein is CAISESGATGELFF. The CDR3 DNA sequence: TGTGCCATCAGTGAATCGGGGGCAACCGGGGAGCTGTTTTTT.

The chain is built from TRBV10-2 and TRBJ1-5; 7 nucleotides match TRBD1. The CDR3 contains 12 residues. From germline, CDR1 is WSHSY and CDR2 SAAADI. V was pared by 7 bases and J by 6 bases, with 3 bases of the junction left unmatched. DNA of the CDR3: TGCGCCAGCAATGCAGGGGGTCAGCCCCAGCATTTT. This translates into CASNAGGQPQHF.

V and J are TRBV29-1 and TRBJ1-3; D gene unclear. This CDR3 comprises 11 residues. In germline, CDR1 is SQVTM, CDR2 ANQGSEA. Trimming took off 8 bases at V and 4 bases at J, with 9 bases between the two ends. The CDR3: CSLLLGNTIYF. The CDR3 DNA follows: TGCAGCCTCCTCCTCGGAAACACCATATATTTT. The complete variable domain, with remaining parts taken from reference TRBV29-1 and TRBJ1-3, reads SAVISQKPSRDICQRGTSLTIQCQVDSQVTMMFWYRQQPGQSLTLIATANQGSEATYESGFVIDKFPISRPNLTFSTLTVSNMSPEDSSIYLCSLLLGNTIYFGEGSWLTVV.

CDR3 region: CASSLDRAEEKLFF. The CDR3 DNA is TGTGCCAGCAGCCTAGACAGGGCAGAAGAAAAACTGTTTTTT. J is TRBJ1-4 and V is TRBV7-6; 7 bases line up with TRBD1. Germline V gives CDR1 SGHVS, CDR2 FNYEAQ. The ends lost 5 bases at V and 8 bases at J; junction bases unmatched: 8. The CDR3 is made up of 14 amino acids.

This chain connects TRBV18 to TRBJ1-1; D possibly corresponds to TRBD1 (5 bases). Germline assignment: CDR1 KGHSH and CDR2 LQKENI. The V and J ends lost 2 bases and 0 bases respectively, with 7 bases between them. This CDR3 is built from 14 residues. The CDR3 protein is CASSPGGVNTEAFF. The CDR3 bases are TGTGCCAGCTCACCAGGGGGAGTGAACACTGAAGCTTTCTTT.

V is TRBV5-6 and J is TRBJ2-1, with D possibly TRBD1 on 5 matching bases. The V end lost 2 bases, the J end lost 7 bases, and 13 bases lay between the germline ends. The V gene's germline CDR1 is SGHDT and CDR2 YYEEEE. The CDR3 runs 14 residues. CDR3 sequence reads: CASSFAGYGNEQFF. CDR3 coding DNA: TGTGCCAGCAGCTTCGCAGGGTATGGTAATGAGCAGTTCTTC. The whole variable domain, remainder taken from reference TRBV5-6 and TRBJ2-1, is DAGVTQSPTHLIKTRGQQVTLRCSPKSGHDTVSWYQQALGQGPQFIFQYYEEEERQRGNFPDRFSGHQFPNYSSELNVNALLLGDSALYLCASSFAGYGNEQFFGPGTRLTVL.

CDR3 in amino acids: CASSLLAGGGDTQYF. The CDR3 DNA reads TGTGCCAGCAGCTTACTAGCGGGGGGTGGGGATACGCAGTATTTT. The V and J genes are TRBV7-2 and TRBJ2-3; 11 bases match TRBD2. The CDR3 runs 15 residues. Trimming cost V 2 bases and J 6 bases; bases outside gene matches: 4. CDR1 and CDR2 from the germline V gene are SGHTA and FQGNSA.

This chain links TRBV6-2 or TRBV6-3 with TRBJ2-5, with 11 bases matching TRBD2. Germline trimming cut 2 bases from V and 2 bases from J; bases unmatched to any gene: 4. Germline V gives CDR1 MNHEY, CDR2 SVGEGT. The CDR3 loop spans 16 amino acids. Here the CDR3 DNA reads TGTGCCAGCAGTTACGGCCTAGCGGGGGGACAAGAGACCCAGTACTTC. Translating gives CASSYGLAGGQETQYF.

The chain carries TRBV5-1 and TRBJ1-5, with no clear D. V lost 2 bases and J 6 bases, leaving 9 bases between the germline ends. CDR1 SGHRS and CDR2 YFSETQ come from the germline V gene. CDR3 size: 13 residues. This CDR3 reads CASSFDPGQPQHF. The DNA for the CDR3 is TGCGCCAGCAGCTTCGACCCGGGTCAGCCCCAGCATTTT.

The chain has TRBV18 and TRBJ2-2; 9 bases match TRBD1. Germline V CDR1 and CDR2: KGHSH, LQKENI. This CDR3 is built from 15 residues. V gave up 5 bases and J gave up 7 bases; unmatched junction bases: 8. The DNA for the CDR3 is TGTGCCAGCTCATCGCGGGACAGGGTCGGCGGGGAGCTGTTTTTT. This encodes CASSSRDRVGGELFF.

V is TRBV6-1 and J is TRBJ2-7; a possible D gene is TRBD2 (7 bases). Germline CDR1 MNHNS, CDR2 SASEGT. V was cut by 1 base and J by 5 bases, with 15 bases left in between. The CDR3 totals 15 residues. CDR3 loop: CASSEGGGWGNEQYF. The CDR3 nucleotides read TGTGCCAGCAGTGAAGGGGGGGGCTGGGGAAACGAGCAGTACTTC.

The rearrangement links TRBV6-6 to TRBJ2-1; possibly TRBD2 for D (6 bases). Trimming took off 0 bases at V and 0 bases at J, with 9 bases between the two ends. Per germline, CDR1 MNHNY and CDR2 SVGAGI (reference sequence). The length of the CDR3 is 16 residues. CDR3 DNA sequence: TGTGCCAGCAGTTACTCGGGGCGGGGCTCCTACAATGAGCAGTTCTTC. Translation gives CASSYSGRGSYNEQFF.

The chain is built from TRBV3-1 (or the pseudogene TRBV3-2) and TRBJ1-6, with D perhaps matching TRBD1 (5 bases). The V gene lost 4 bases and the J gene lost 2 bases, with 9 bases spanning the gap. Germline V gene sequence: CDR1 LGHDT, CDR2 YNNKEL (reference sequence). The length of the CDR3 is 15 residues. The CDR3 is CASSPGPAYNSPLHF. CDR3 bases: TGTGCCAGCAGCCCGGGGCCTGCCTATAATTCACCCCTCCACTTT.

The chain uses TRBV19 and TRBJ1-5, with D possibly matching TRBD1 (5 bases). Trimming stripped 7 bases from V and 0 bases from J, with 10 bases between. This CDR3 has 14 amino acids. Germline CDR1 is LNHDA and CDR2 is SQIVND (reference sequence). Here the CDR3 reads CASMRQNSNQPQHF. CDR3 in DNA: TGTGCCAGTATGCGACAGAATAGCAATCAGCCCCAGCATTTT.

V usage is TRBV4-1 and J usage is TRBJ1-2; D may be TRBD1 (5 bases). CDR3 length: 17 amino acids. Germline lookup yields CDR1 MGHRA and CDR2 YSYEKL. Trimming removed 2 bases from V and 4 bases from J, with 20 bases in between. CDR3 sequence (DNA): TGCGCCAGCAGCCAAACCGCCCCCTCGAGGGACTCCTATGGCTACACCTTC. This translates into CASSQTAPSRDSYGYTF.

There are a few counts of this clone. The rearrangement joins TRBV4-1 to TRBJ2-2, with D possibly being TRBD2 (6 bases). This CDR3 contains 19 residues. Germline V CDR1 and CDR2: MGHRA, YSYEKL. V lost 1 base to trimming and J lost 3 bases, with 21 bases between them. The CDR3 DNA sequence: TGCGCCAGCAGCCAAGGCCGGTTTTCGCCGGGGGAGTACACCGGGGAGCTGTTTTTT. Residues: CASSQGRFSPGEYTGELFF.

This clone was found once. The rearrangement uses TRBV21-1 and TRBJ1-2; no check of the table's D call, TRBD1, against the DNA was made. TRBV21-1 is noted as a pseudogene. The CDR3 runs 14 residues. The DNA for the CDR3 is TGTGCCAGCAGCAAAGGACAGGGGGCGGATGGCTACACCTTC. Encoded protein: CASSKGQGADGYTF.

The CDR3 sequence: CASYGTESSYEQYF. As DNA, the CDR3 is TGTGCCAGTTACGGGACAGAAAGCTCCTACGAGCAGTACTTC. The chain recombines TRBV2 with TRBJ2-7, with 7 bases that match TRBD1. The CDR3 is 14 amino acids. J lost 0 bases, V lost 9 bases, and 8 bases had no gene match. Per the germline V gene, CDR1 is SNHLY and CDR2 is FYNNEI.

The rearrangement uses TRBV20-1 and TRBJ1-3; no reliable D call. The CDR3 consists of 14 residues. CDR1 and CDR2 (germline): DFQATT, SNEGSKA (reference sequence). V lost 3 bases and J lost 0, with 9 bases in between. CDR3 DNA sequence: TGCAGTGCTAGTCGGGAAAGCTCTGGAAACACCATATATTTT. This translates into CSASRESSGNTIYF.

CDR3 coding DNA: TGCGCCAGCAGCTTGGGGTCAGGGGTCGCTGAAGCTTTCTTT. Translated: CASSLGSGVAEAFF. J is TRBJ1-1 and V is TRBV5-1, with D perhaps matching TRBD1 (6 bases). Germline V gives CDR1 SGHRS, CDR2 YFSETQ. V lost 0 bases, J lost 6 bases, and 12 bases lay in between. The CDR3 is made up of 14 amino acids.

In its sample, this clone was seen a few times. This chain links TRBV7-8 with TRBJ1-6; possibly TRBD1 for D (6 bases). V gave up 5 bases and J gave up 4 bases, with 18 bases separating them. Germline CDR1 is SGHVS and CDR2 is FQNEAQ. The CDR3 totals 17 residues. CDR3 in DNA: TGTGCCAGCAGCCCGAGGACGGGGGGCAGTTATAATTCACCCCTCCACTTT. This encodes CASSPRTGGSYNSPLHF.

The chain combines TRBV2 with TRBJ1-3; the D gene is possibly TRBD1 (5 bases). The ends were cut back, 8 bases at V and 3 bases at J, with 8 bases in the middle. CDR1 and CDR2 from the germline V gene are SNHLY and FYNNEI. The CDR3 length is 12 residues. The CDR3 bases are TGTGCCAGCGGGGCAATTGGAAACACCATATATTTT. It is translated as CASGAIGNTIYF.

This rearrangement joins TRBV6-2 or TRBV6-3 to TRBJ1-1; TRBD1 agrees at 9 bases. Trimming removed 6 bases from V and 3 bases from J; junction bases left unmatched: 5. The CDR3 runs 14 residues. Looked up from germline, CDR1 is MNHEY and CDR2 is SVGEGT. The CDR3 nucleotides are TGTGCCAGCAGCACTAGGGACAGGGACACTGAAGCTTTCTTT. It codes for CASSTRDRDTEAFF.

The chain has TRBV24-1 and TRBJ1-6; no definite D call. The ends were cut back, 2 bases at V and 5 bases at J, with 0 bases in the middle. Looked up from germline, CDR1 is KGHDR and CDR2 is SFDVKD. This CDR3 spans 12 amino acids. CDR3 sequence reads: CATSDYNSPLHF. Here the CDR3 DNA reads TGTGCCACCAGTGATTATAATTCACCCCTCCACTTT.

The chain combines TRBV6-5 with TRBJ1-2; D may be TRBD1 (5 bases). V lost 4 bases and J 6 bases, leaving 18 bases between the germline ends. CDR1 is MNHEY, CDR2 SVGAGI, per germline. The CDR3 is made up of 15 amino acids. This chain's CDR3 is CASSSTGTQWDGYTF. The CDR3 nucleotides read TGTGCCAGCAGTTCAACAGGTACCCAATGGGATGGCTACACCTTC.